What follows are 10 T cell receptor beta chains derived from one specimen sequenced in a study of human T cells and chemical hapten exposure. MiXCR was run by TCRdb on the RACE reads, yielding one entry per CDR3 protein. The sample comprises 80,000 to 100,000 distinct CDR3 sequences, 10% of which are singletons, and 5% rests with the top ten. This sample's time point: patch test 2, 6 weeks after DPC sensitization. The treatment: therapeutic diphenylcyclopropenone sensitization with weekly scalp DPC. The sample was whole blood, taken in connection with sensitization to the hapten diphenylcyclopropenone (DPC). Receptors were obtained from a woman aged 45-60 years with alopecia areata. Some clones in this sample may be carry-over from other donors' samples.

The chain has TRBV14 and TRBJ1-6; D not resolved. Trimming removed 0 bases from V and 10 bases from J, with 7 bases in between. The CDR3 is 13 residues long. The germline V gene encodes CDR1 SGHDN and CDR2 FVKESK. CDR3 sequence reads: CASSQERGSPLHF. The CDR3 DNA sequence: TGTGCCAGCAGCCAAGAAAGAGGATCACCCCTCCACTTT.

This chain connects TRBV6-5 to TRBJ2-7; tentative D call: TRBD1 (5 bases). V was shortened by 4 bases and J by 2 bases, with 9 bases between the two germline ends. Germline V gene sequence: CDR1 MNHEY, CDR2 SVGAGI. The CDR3 extends over 13 amino acids. As DNA, the CDR3 is TGTGCCAGCAGTTCCAGGGCCCCCTACGAGCAGTACTTC. Amino acid sequence: CASSSRAPYEQYF.

V and J are TRBV3-1 and TRBJ2-1; no definite D call. Looked up from germline, CDR1 is LGHDT and CDR2 is YNNKEL (reference sequence). This CDR3 has 13 residues. Deletions cut 2 bases from V and 6 bases from J, with 8 bases between. Here the CDR3 reads CASSQLNVNEQFF. The CDR3 DNA sequence: TGTGCCAGCAGCCAACTAAACGTCAATGAGCAGTTCTTC.

This clonotype came up many times. The rearrangement joins TRBV6-6 to TRBJ1-1; D remains ambiguous. This CDR3 is 14 amino acids long. In germline, CDR1 is MNHNY, CDR2 SVGAGI (reference sequence). Trimming took 0 bases from V and 5 from J, leaving 10 bases between them. This CDR3 reads CASSYSTGVTEAFF. The CDR3 DNA is TGTGCCAGCAGTTACTCGACCGGGGTTACTGAAGCTTTCTTT.

V usage is TRBV7-9 and J usage is TRBJ2-7; unclear D gene. This CDR3 region has 15 residues. Germline values: CDR1 SEHNR, CDR2 FQNEAQ (reference sequence). V lost 2 bases and J 4 bases, leaving 15 bases between the germline ends. CDR3 nucleotide sequence: TGTGCCAGCAGCTTAATCGCACGGAGTGGTTACGAGCAGTACTTC. Its translation is CASSLIARSGYEQYF.

Many counts were recorded for this clonotype. The V call is TRBV7-9, the J call TRBJ2-6; TRBD1 might be the D (5 bases). CDR3 length equals 14 residues. V lost 8 bases to trimming and J lost 0 bases, with 8 bases between them. Germline V gives CDR1 SEHNR, CDR2 FQNEAQ (reference sequence). This chain's CDR3 is CASSDSSGANVLTF. In DNA, the CDR3 is TGTGCCAGCTCAGACAGCTCTGGGGCCAACGTCCTGACTTTC.

This clonotype was seen many times. V gene TRBV20-1 combines with J gene TRBJ2-1, with D unclear. The CDR3 is made up of 13 amino acids. Per the germline V gene, CDR1 is DFQATT and CDR2 is SNEGSKA (reference sequence). V was clipped by 3 bases and J by 4 bases, with 10 bases between them. CDR3 loop: CSASLPPYNEQFF. DNA for the CDR3: TGCAGTGCTAGTTTACCGCCATACAATGAGCAGTTCTTC.

Concerning this clonotype: It may be a read error: a sequence one base away is much more abundant. The genes are TRBV12-3 or TRBV12-4 and TRBJ2-1, with TRBD2 matching over 9 bases. There are 16 residues in the CDR3. CDR3 loop: CASSFSSAGGYNEQLF. In nucleotides, the CDR3 is TGTGCCAGCAGTTTCTCGAGTGCGGGAGGGTACAATGAGCAGCTCTTC.

This clonotype was seen at least ten times. The chain couples TRBV12-3 or TRBV12-4 to TRBJ1-5, with unresolved D. This CDR3 is built from 18 residues. Trimming removed 3 bases at V and 0 bases at J, with 18 bases between. The CDR3 DNA reads TGTGCCAGCAGTTTTCTTACGAGACACTTGGATAGCAATCAGCCCCAGCATTTT. Amino acid sequence: CASSFLTRHLDSNQPQHF.

This clonotype was counted many times. This chain joins TRBV29-1 and TRBJ2-7, with D unresolved. This CDR3 is 13 amino acids long. Germline values: CDR1 SQVTM, CDR2 ANQGSEA. V shed 4 bases and J shed 0 bases, with 10 bases lying between them. The CDR3 sequence is CSVVGHSSYEQYF. CDR3 DNA sequence: TGCAGCGTTGTAGGGCACAGCTCCTACGAGCAGTACTTC.